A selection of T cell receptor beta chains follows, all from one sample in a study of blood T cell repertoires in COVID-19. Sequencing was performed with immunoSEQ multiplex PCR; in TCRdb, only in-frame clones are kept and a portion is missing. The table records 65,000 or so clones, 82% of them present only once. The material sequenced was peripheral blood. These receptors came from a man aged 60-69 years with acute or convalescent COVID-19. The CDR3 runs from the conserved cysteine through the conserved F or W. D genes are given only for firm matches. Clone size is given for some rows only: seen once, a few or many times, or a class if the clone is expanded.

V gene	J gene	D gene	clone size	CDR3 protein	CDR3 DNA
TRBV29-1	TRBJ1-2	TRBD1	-	CSVHQGAYGYTF	TGCAGCGTTCATCAGGGGGCCTATGGCTACACCTTC
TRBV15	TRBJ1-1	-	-	CATSRGSTENTEAFF	TGTGCCACCAGCAGGGGTTCGACAGAGAACACTGAAGCTTTCTTT
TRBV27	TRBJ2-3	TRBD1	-	CASSPQGITDTQYF	TGTGCCAGCAGCCCACAGGGGATTACAGATACGCAGTATTTT
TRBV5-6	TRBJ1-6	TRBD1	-	CASSSGTGGWSYNSPLHF	TGTGCCAGCAGCTCCGGGACAGGGGGGTGGTCCTATAATTCACCCCTCCACTTT
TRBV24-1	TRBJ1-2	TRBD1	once	CATSDPGQGAEGYTF	TGTGCCACCAGTGATCCCGGACAGGGGGCGGAGGGCTACACCTTC
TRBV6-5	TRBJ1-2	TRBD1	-	CATSWGTGDGYTF	TGTGCCACCTCCTGGGGGACAGGGGACGGCTACACCTTC
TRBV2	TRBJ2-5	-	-	CASRREVATQETQYF	TGTGCCAGCAGACGTGAGGTAGCGACCCAAGAGACCCAGTACTTC
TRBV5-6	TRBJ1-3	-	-	CASSLGLSGNTIYF	TGTGCCAGCAGCTTGGGGCTCTCTGGAAACACCATATATTTT
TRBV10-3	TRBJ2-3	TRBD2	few	CAISESSWLAGDTQYF	TGTGCCATCAGTGAGTCTAGCTGGCTAGCGGGAGATACGCAGTATTTT
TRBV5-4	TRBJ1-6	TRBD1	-	CASSGVDRGNSPLHF	TGTGCCAGCAGCGGGGTGGACAGGGGGAATTCACCCCTCCACTTT
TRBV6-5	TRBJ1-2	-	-	CASRTAQGSIKGYTF	TGTGCCAGCAGGACGGCACAGGGCTCGATTAAGGGCTACACCTTC
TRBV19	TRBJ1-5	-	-	CASSKKPDSTFNQPQHF	TGTGCCAGTAGTAAAAAACCGGACAGTACCTTCAATCAGCCCCAGCATTTT
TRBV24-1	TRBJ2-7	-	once	CATSDNGGREAGEQYF	TGTGCCACCAGTGACAACGGAGGGAGAGAGGCTGGGGAGCAGTACTTC